This T cell receptor (beta chain) was captured in a study of spatial heterogeneity in lung cancer. A remark on this clonotype: Its antigen is undetermined. This beta chain is a stray read from a library made for alpha chains; its abundance is not meaningful.

Whole-study findings and limits: How many expanded intratumoral alpha and beta TCRs were present tracked the tumor mutation count, which was a count of nonsynonymous mutations.

Time point indicated: sample taken at primary tumor resection. Each CDR3 protein gets one entry after TCRdb re-called the 5' RACE reads with MiXCR. The sample has 9,500 to 10,000 distinct CDR3 sequences; roughly 51% are singletons. Source: lung tumor tissue, taken at surgery. The TCR comes from a female donor with early-stage non-small cell lung cancer.

The CDR3 coding sequence is TGTGCCATAAGCAACAGGGTTGGCTACGAGCAGTACTTC. It codes for CAISNRVGYEQYF. This chain connects TRBV10-3 to TRBJ2-7; D might be TRBD1 (6 bases). CDR3 size: 13 residues. Germline values: CDR1 ENHRY, CDR2 SYGVKD. Deletions cut 9 bases from V and 3 bases from J, with 15 bases between.